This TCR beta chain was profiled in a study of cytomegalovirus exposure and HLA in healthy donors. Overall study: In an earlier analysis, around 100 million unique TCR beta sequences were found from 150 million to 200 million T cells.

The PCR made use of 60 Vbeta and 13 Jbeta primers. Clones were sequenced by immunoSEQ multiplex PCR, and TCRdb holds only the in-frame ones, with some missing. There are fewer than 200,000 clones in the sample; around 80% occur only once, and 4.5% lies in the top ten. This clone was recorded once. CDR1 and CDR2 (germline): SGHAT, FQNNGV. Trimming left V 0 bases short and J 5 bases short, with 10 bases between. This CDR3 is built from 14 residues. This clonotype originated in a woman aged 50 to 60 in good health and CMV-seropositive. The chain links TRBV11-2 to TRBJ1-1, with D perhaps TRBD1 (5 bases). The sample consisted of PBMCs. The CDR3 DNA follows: TGTGCCAGCAGCTTAGAAAGCCAGGGAACTGAAGCTTTCTTT. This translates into CASSLESQGTEAFF.